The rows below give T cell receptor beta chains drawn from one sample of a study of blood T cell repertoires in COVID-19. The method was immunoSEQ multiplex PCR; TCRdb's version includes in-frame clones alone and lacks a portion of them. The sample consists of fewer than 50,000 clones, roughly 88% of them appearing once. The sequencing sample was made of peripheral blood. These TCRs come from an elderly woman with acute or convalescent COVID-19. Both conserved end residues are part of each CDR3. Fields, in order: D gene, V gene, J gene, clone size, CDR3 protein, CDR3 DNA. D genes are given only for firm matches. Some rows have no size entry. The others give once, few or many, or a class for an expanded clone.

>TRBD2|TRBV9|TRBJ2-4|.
CASPERASGSQNIQYF
TGTGCCAGCCCTGAGAGGGCTAGCGGGTCCCAAAACATTCAGTACTTC
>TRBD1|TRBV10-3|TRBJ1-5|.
CAISEGSLRDRDQPQHF
TGTGCCATCAGTGAGGGTAGTCTCCGGGACAGGGATCAGCCCCAGCATTTT
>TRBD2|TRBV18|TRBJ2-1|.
CASSSRTSGSYNEQFF
TGTGCCAGCTCATCAAGGACTAGCGGGTCCTACAATGAGCAGTTCTTC
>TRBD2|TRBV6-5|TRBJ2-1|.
CASRREGRNEQFF
TGTGCCAGCAGAAGGGAGGGCCGCAATGAGCAGTTCTTC
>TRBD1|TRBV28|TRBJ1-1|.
CASSSRDRGKNTEAFF
TGTGCCAGCAGTTCCCGGGACAGGGGAAAGAACACTGAAGCTTTCTTT
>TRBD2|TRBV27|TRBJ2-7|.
CASRRTSESSYEQYF
TGTGCCAGCAGGCGGACTAGCGAAAGCTCCTACGAGCAGTACTTC
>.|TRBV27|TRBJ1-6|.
CASSLRESPLHF
TGTGCCAGCAGTTTGCGGGAGTCACCCCTCCACTTT
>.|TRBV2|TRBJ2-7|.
CASRVGASYEQYF
TGTGCCAGCAGAGTGGGCGCGTCCTACGAGCAGTACTTC
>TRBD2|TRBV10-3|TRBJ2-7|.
CAISKLAGGEEQYF
TGTGCCATCAGCAAACTAGCGGGAGGGGAAGAGCAGTACTTC
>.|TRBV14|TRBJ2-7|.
CASSGRTYEQYF
TGTGCCAGCAGCGGGAGAACCTACGAGCAGTACTTC
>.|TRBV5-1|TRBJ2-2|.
CASSLEVATGANTGELFF
TGCGCCAGCAGCTTGGAGGTAGCTACAGGCGCGAACACCGGGGAGCTGTTTTTT
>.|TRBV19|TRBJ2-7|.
CASSIDTGPSYEQYF
TGTGCCAGTAGTATAGATACAGGGCCGAGCTACGAGCAGTACTTC
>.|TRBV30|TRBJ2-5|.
CAWSVNRGETQYF
TGTGCCTGGAGTGTAAATCGAGGCGAGACCCAGTACTTC
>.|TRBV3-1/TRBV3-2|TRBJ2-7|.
CASSQGGGKKSEQYF
TGTGCCAGCAGCCAAGGGGGCGGGAAGAAGTCCGAGCAGTACTTC
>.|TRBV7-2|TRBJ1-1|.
CASSPERAARAFF
TGTGCCAGCAGCCCAGAGAGGGCCGCCCGGGCTTTCTTT
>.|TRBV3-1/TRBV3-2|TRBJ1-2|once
CASSQDQGRGYGYTF
TGTGCCAGCAGCCAAGATCAGGGCAGGGGCTATGGCTACACCTTC
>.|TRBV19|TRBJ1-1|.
CASSRGQNTEAFF
TGTGCCAGTAGTCGGGGTCAGAACACTGAAGCTTTCTTT
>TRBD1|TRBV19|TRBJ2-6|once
CASSAQGEGANVLTF
TGTGCCAGTAGTGCACAGGGGGAGGGGGCCAACGTCCTGACTTTC
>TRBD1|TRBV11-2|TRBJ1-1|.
CASSPWTGMNTEAFF
TGTGCCAGCAGCCCCTGGACAGGGATGAACACTGAAGCTTTCTTT
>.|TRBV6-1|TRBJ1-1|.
CASSEFKASGPEAFF
TGTGCCAGCAGTGAATTTAAGGCGAGCGGACCTGAAGCTTTCTTT
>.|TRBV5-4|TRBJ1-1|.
CASSLGENDEAFF
TGTGCCAGCAGCTTGGGGGAGAATGATGAAGCTTTCTTT
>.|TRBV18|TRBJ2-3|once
CASSELGVRTDTQYF
TGTGCCAGCTCCGAGCTAGGGGTCCGCACAGATACGCAGTATTTT
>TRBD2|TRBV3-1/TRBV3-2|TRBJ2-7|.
CASSQGLSGRVGVEQYF
TGTGCCAGCAGCCAGGGCTTAAGCGGGAGGGTCGGGGTGGAGCAGTACTTC
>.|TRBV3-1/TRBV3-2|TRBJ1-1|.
CASSQVRRNTEAFF
TGTGCCAGCAGCCAAGTCAGGCGGAACACTGAAGCTTTCTTT
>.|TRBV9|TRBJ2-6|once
CASSPDLGGSGANVLTF
TGTGCCAGCAGCCCTGATCTGGGAGGCTCTGGGGCCAACGTCCTGACTTTC
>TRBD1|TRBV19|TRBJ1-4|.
CASSMEQGRNEKLFF
TGTGCCAGTAGTATGGAACAGGGGAGAAATGAAAAACTGTTTTTT
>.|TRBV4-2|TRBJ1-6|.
CASSQEKTASPLHF
TGTGCCAGCAGCCAAGAGAAGACAGCTTCACCCCTCCACTTT
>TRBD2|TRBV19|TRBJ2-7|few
CASSMVASGSPREQYF
TGTGCCAGTAGTATGGTGGCTAGCGGGAGCCCCAGGGAGCAGTACTTC
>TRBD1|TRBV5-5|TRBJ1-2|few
CASSLGQGLDYGYTF
TGTGCCAGCAGCCTAGGACAGGGGCTGGACTATGGCTACACCTTC
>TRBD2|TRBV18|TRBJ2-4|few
CASSQQGLASGSRGKNIQYF
TGTGCCAGCTCACAACAGGGTCTGGCTAGCGGGAGTAGGGGCAAAAACATTCAGTACTTC
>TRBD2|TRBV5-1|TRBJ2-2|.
CASSLELAGDTGELFF
TGCGCCAGCAGCTTGGAACTAGCGGGAGACACCGGGGAGCTGTTTTTT
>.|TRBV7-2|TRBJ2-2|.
CASSLAGQGNTGELFF
TGTGCCAGCAGCTTAGCTGGGCAGGGAAACACCGGGGAGCTGTTTTTT
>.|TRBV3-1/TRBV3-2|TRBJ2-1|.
CASSHSGNNEQFF
TGTGCCAGCAGCCATTCAGGAAACAATGAGCAGTTCTTC
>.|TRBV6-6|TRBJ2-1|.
CASRDALTAGFNEQFF
TGTGCCAGCAGGGACGCACTCACCGCGGGCTTCAATGAGCAGTTCTTC
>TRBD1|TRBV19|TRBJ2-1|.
CASSRTGTGNGGSYNEQFF
TGTGCCAGTAGTCGCACCGGGACAGGCAACGGGGGATCCTACAATGAGCAGTTCTTC
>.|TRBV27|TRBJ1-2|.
CASSLLSGYTF
TGTGCCAGCAGTTTACTCAGTGGCTACACCTTC
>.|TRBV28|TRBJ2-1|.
CASSFSTFGTPDNEQFF
TGTGCCAGCAGTTTTTCTACTTTTGGGACTCCGGACAATGAGCAGTTCTTC
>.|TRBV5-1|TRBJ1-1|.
CASSLEGLLNTEAFF
TGCGCCAGCAGCTTGGAAGGACTCCTGAACACTGAAGCTTTCTTT
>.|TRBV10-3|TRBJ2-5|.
CAISESDKQETQYF
TGTGCCATCAGTGAGTCGGACAAACAAGAGACCCAGTACTTC
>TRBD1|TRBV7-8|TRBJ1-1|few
CASSGRDRGSNTEAFF
TGTGCCAGCAGCGGACGGGACAGGGGCTCGAACACTGAAGCTTTCTTT
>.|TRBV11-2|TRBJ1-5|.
CASSLGTTNQPQHF
TGTGCCAGCAGCTTAGGGACAACTAATCAGCCCCAGCATTTT
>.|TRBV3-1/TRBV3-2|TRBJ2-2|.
CASTLRGSNTGELFF
TGTGCCAGCACCCTTAGGGGTTCGAACACCGGGGAGCTGTTTTTT
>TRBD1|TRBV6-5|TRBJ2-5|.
CASSYSWTGELSAQYF
TGTGCCAGCAGTTACTCGTGGACAGGGGAACTTTCGGCCCAGTACTTC
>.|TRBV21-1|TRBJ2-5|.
CASSKAGVAGVQETQYF
TGTGCCAGCAGCAAAGCGGGGGTAGCGGGAGTCCAAGAGACCCAGTACTTC
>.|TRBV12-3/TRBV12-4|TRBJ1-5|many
CASSLFGDQPQHF
TGTGCCAGCAGCCTATTCGGAGATCAGCCCCAGCATTTT
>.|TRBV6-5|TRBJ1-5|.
CASSYALNQPQHF
TGTGCCAGCAGTTACGCCCTAAATCAGCCCCAGCATTTT
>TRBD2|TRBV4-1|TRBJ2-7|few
CASSQTSGRSYEQYF
TGCGCCAGCAGCCAAACTAGCGGGAGGTCCTACGAGCAGTACTTC
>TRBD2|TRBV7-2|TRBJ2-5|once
CASSRPGLAGFQETQYF
TGTGCCAGCAGCCGCCCGGGACTAGCGGGCTTCCAAGAGACCCAGTACTTC
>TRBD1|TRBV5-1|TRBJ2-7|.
CASSLGDSVYEQYF
TGCGCCAGCAGCCTGGGGGACAGTGTATACGAGCAGTACTTC
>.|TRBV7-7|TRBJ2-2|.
CASSFAGDTGELFF
TGTGCCAGCAGCTTTGCTGGAGACACCGGGGAGCTGTTTTTT
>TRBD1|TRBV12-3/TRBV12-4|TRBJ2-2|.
CASSWTGGELFF
TGTGCCAGCAGTTGGACAGGGGGGGAGCTGTTTTTT
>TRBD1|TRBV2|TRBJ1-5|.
CASSQGTVRQPQHF
TGTGCCAGCAGTCAGGGGACAGTTCGGCAGCCCCAGCATTTT
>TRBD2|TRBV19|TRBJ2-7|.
CASRSFGLVSNEQYF
TGTGCCAGTAGGTCGTTCGGACTAGTTTCTAACGAGCAGTACTTC
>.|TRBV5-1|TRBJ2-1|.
CASSLVRSGDEQFF
TGCGCCAGCAGCTTGGTTAGGTCGGGGGATGAGCAGTTCTTC
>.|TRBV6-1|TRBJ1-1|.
CASSEQIAGGSTEAFF
TGTGCCAGCAGTGAACAGATAGCGGGGGGTTCCACTGAAGCTTTCTTT
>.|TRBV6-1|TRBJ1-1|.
CASSEAWPEAFF
TGTGCCAGCAGTGAAGCGTGGCCTGAAGCTTTCTTT
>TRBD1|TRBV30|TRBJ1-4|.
CAWSGRQGYNEKLFF
TGTGCCTGGAGTGGGAGACAGGGCTATAATGAAAAACTGTTTTTT
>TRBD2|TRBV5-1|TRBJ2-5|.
CASSSWGGRAGETQYF
TGCGCCAGCAGCTCCTGGGGCGGGAGGGCCGGCGAGACCCAGTACTTC
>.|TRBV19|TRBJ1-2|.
CASSIAGYGYTF
TGTGCCAGTAGTATTGCCGGTTATGGCTACACCTTC